The entry that follows covers one T cell receptor (beta chain) sequence. The sorted Tregs were CD4+CD25+CD127-/low cells. Constant-region reverse primers amplified full-length variable regions, followed by semi-nested Nested Universal Primer A PCR. TCRdb independently ran MiXCR on the 5' RACE reads; one entry per CDR3 protein. The sample has about 43,000 distinct CDR3 sequences, approximately 23% seen once; the top ten hold roughly 4%. CDR1 is SEHNR, CDR2 FQNEAQ, per germline (reference sequence). The CDR3 has 13 amino acids. The ends were cut back, 3 bases at V and 2 bases at J, with 6 bases in the middle.

Sequencing used Tregs sorted from a lymph node. The TCR originated in a female donor with breast cancer. The genes are TRBV7-9 and TRBJ2-3; no clear D. The CDR3 nucleotides are TGTGCCAGCAGCTTCACACACACAGATACGCAGTATTTT. It encodes CASSFTHTDTQYF.